Given below is one TCR beta chain in context. Its target is unknown. The authors reverse transcribed all of the isolated RNA, so sequencing captured expressed TCRB transcripts. The data were produced by immunoSEQ multiplex PCR, yet TCRdb's version contains in-frame clones alone and is incomplete. The sample yields under 300,000 clones, about 20% seen once. Germline lookup yields CDR1 KGHSH and CDR2 LQKENI. CDR3 size: 14 residues. The V and J ends lost 6 bases and 8 bases, in that order; junction bases with no gene match: 9. This sample was included in a study of beta chain features in type 1 diabetes. Overall study results and limits: In all four CD4+ subsets, TCRB CDR3 length was significantly, moderately reduced in type 1 diabetes.

This TCR came from a middle-aged woman with type 1 diabetes. This chain uses TRBV18 with TRBJ1-5; 8 nucleotides align to TRBD1. Sequencing input: naive CD4+ T cells from blood. The CDR3 DNA sequence: TGTGCCAGCTCGCTAGCGACAGGGGAAGAGCCCCAGCATTTT. Translation gives CASSLATGEEPQHF.